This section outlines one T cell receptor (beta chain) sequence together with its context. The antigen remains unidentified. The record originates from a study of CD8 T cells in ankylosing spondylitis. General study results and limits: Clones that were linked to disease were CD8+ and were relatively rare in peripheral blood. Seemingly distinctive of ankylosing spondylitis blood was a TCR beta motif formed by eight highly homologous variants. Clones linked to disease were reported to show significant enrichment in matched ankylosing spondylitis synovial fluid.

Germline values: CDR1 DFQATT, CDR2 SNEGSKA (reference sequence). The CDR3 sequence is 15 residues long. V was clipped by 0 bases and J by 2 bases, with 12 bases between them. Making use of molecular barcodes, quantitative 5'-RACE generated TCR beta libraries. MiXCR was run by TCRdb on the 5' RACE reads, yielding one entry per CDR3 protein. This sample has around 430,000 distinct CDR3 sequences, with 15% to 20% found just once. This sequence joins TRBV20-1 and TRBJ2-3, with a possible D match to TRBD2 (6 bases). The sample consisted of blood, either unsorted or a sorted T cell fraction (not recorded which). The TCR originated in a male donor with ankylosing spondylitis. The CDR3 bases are TGCAGTGCTAGAGATGTGCGGGGCCTCACAGATACGCAGTATTTT. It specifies CSARDVRGLTDTQYF.